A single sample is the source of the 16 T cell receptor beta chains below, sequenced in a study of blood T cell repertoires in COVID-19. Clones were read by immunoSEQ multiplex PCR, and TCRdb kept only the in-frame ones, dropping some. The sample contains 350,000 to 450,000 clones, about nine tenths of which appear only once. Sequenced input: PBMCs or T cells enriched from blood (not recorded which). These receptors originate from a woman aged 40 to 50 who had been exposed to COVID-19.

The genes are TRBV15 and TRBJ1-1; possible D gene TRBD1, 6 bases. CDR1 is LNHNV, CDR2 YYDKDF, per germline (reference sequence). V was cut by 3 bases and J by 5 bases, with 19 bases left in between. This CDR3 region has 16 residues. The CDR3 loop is CATSRIRDTLGTEAFF. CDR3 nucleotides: TGTGCCACCAGCAGGATCAGGGACACCTTAGGGACTGAAGCTTTCTTT.

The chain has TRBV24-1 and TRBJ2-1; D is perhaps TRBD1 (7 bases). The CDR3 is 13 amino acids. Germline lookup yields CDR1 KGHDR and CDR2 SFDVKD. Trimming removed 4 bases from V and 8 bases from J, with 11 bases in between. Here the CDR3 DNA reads TGTGCCACCAGTGAGACAGGGAGGCATGAGCAGTTCTTC. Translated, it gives CATSETGRHEQFF.

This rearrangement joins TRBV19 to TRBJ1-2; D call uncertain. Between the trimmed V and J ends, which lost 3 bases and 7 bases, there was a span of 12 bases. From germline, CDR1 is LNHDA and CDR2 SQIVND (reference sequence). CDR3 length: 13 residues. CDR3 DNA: TGTGCCAGTAGTATCATCCGGGGTGCTGGCTACACCTTC. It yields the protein CASSIIRGAGYTF.

The CDR3 DNA is TGTGCCAGCAGTTCGGGACTAGCGGGAAACTACGAGCAGTACTTC. The encoded protein is CASSSGLAGNYEQYF. V gene TRBV27 combines with J gene TRBJ2-7; 13 bases map to TRBD2. Germline CDR1 and CDR2: MNHEY and SMNVEV (reference sequence). The CDR3 totals 15 residues. The V segment lost 4 bases and the J segment 3 bases; nucleotides outside the gene matches: 3.

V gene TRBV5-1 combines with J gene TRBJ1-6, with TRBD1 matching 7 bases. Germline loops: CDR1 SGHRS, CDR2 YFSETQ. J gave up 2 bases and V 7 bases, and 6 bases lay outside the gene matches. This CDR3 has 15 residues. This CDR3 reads CASRPGTAYNSPLHF. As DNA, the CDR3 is TGCGCCAGCCGACCGGGGACAGCCTATAATTCACCCCTCCACTTT.

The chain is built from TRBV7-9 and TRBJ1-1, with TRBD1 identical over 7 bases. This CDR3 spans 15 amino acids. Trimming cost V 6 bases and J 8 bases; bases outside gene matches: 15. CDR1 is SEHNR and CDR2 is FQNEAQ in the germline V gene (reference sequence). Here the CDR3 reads CASSQDLTGSGEAFF. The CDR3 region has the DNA TGTGCCAGCAGTCAGGACTTGACAGGGTCGGGAGAAGCTTTCTTT. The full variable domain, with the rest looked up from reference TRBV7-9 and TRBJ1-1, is DTGVSQNPRHKITKRGQNVTFRCDPISEHNRLYWYRQTLGQGPEFLTYFQNEAQLEKSRLLSDRFSAERPKGSFSTLEIQRTEQGDSAMYLCASSQDLTGSGEAFFGQGTRLTVV.

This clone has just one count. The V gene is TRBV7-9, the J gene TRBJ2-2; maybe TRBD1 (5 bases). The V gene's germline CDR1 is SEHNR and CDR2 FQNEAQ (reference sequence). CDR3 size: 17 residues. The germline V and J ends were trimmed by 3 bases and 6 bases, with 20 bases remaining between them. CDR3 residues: CASSLLRGRLSPGELFF. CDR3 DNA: TGTGCCAGCAGCTTGCTAAGGGGTCGCCTATCCCCCGGGGAGCTGTTTTTT.

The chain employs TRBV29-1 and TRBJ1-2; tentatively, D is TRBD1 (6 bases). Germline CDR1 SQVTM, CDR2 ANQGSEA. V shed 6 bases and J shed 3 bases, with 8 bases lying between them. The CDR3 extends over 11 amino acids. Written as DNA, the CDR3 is TGCAGCGTGGGGGCCGACTATGGCTACACCTTC. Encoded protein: CSVGADYGYTF.

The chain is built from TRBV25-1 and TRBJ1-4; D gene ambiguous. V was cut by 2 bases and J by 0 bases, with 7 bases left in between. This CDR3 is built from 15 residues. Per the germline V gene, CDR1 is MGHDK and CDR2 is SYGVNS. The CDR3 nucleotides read TGTGCCAGCAGTGAACCGGTTGCAACTAATGAAAAACTGTTTTTT. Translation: CASSEPVATNEKLFF.

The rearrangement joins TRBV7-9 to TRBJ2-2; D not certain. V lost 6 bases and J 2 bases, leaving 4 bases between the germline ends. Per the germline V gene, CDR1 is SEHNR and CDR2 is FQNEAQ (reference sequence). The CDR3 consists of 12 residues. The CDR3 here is CASRSNTGELFF. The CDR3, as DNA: TGTGCCAGCAGGTCTAACACCGGGGAGCTGTTTTTT.

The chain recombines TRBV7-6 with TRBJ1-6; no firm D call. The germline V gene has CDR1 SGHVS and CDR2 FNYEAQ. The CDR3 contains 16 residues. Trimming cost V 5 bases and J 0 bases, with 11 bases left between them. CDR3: CASSPRHSSYNSPLHF. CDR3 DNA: TGTGCCAGCAGCCCGCGACACAGCTCCTATAATTCACCCCTCCACTTT.

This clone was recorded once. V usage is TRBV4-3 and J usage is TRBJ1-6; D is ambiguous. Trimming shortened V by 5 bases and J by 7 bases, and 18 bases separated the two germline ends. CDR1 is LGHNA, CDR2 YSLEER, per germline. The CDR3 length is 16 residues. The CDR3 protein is CASSSRWAQSNSPLHF. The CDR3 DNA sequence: TGCGCCAGCAGCTCCCGGTGGGCTCAATCCAATTCACCCCTCCACTTT.

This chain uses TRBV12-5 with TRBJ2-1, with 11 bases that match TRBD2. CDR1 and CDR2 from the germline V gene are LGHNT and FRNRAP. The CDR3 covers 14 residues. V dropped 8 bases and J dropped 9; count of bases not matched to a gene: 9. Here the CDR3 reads CASSLAGGLGEQFF. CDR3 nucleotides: TGTGCTAGTAGCTTAGCGGGGGGGCTTGGTGAGCAGTTCTTC.

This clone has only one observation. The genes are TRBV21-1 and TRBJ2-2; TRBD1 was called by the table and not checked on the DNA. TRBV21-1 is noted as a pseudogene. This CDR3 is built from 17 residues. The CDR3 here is CASSKPEGQKRTGELFF. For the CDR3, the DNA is TGTGCCAGCAGCAAACCCGAGGGACAAAAGAGGACCGGGGAGCTGTTTTTT.

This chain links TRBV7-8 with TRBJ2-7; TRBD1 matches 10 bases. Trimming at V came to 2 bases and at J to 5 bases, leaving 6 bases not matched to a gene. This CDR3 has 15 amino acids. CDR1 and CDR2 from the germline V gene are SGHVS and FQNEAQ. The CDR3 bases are TGTGCCAGCAGCTTACTGCGACAGGGGGCCCACGAGCAGTACTTC. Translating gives CASSLLRQGAHEQYF.

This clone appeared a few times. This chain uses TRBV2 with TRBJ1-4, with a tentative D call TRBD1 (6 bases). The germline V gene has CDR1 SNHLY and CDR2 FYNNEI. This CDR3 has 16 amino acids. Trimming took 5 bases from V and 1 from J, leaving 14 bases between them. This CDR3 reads CASSPQGLGTNEKLFF. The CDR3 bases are TGTGCCAGCAGTCCCCAGGGGCTTGGAACTAATGAAAAACTGTTTTTT.